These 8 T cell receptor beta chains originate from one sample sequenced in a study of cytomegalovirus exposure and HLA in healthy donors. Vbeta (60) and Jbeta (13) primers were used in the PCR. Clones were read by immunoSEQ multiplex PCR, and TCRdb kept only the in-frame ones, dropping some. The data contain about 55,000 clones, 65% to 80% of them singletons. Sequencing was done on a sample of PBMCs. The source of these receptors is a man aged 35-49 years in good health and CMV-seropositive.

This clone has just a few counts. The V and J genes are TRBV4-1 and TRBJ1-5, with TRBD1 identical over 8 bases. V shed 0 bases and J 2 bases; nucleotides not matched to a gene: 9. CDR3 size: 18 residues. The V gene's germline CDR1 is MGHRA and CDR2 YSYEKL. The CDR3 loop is CASSQDSILTGGNQPQHF. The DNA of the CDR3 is TGCGCCAGCAGCCAAGATTCGATACTGACAGGGGGCAATCAGCCCCAGCATTTT.

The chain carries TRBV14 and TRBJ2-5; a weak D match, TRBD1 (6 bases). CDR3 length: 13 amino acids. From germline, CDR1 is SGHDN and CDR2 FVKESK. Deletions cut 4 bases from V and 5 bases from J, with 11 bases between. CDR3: CASSPRGRETQYF. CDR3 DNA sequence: TGTGCCAGCAGCCCCAGGGGAAGGGAGACCCAGTACTTC.

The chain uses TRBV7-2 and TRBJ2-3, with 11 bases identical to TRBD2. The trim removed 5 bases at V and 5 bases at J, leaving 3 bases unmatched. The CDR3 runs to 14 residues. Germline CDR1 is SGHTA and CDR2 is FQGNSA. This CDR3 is CASSRTSGGDTQYF. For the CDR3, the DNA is TGTGCCAGCAGCCGAACTAGCGGGGGAGATACGCAGTATTTT.

CDR3 in DNA: TGCAGCGTTGAATCGACAGGGATGGGCTACACCTTC. Protein product: CSVESTGMGYTF. This chain uses TRBV29-1 with TRBJ1-2; 7 bases align to TRBD1. CDR3 size: 12 residues. CDR1 SQVTM and CDR2 ANQGSEA come from the germline V gene. Trimming cost V 2 bases and J 8 bases; bases outside gene matches: 5.

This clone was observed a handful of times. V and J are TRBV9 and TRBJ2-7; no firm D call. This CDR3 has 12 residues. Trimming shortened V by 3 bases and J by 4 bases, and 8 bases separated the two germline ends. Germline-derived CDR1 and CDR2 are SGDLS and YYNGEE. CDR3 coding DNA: TGTGCCAGCAGCGCAGAGGAGTACGAGCAGTACTTC. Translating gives CASSAEEYEQYF. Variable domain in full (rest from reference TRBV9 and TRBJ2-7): DSGVTQTPKHLITATGQRVTLRCSPRSGDLSVYWYQQSLDQGLQFLIQYYNGEERAKGNILERFSAQQFPDLHSELNLSSLELGDSALYFCASSAEEYEQYFGPGTRLTVT.

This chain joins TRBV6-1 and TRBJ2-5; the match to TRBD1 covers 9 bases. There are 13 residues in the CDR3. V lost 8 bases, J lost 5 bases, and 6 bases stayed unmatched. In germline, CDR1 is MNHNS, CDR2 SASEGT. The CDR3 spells CASVQGAGETQYF. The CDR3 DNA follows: TGTGCCAGCGTACAGGGGGCAGGGGAGACCCAGTACTTC.

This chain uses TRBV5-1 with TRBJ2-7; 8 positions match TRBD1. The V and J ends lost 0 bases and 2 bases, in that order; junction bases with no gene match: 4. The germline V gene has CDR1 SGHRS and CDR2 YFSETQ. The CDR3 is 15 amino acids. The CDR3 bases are TGCGCCAGCAGCTTGGGAAGGACAGGGACCTACGAGCAGTACTTC. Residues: CASSLGRTGTYEQYF.

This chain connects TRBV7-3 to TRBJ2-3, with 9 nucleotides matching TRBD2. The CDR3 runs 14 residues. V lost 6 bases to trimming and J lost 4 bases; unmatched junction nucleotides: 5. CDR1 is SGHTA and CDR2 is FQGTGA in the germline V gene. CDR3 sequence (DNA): TGTGCCAGCAGTCCGGGACTAGCTCCAGATACGCAGTATTTT. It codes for CASSPGLAPDTQYF.